The clone carrying this TCR beta chain came up a few times. Its antigen is as yet unknown. This sample is part of a study of T-cell memory formation after mild COVID-19. This CDR3 spans 15 amino acids. The germline V gene has CDR1 SGHTA and CDR2 FQGNSA. Trimming cost V 5 bases and J 3 bases, with 13 bases left between them. cDNA libraries for TCR alpha and TCR beta, carrying sample barcodes and UMIs, came from 5'RACE with constant-segment primers. TCRdb itself ran the 5' RACE reads through MiXCR, one entry per CDR3 protein. The sample shows about 430,000 distinct CDR3 sequences, around 17% of them seen only once. Broader study findings: CD4+ clones that contracted lay mainly in CM and EM; CD8+ ones lay in EMRA.

The sample taken for sequencing was PBMCs or a T cell subset sorted from them (not recorded which). The chain has TRBV7-2 and TRBJ1-4; perhaps TRBD1 as D (6 bases). The receptor comes from a man between 18 and 35 years old who had mild COVID-19 (a few samples of this study predate the infection). Cell type and time point are not known. DNA of the CDR3: TGTGCCAGCAGCAGGTCAGGGGCAGCTAATGAAAAACTGTTTTTT. Protein product: CASSRSGAANEKLFF. Full variable domain (rest looked up from reference TRBV7-2 and TRBJ1-4): GAGVSQSPSNKVTEKGKDVELRCDPISGHTALYWYRQSLGQGLEFLIYFQGNSAPDKSGLPSDRFSAERTGGSVSTLTIQRTQQEDSAVYLCASSRSGAANEKLFFGSGTQLSVL.